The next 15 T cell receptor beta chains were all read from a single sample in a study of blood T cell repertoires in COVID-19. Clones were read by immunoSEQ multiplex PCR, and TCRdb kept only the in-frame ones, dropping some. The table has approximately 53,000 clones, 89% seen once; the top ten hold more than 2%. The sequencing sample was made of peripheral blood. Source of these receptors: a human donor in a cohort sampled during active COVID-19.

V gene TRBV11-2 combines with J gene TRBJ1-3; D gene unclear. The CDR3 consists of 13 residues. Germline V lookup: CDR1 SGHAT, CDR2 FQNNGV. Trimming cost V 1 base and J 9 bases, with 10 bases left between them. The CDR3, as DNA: TGTGCCAGCAGCTTAGCGGCAGGAGGCACCATATATTTT. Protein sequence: CASSLAAGGTIYF.

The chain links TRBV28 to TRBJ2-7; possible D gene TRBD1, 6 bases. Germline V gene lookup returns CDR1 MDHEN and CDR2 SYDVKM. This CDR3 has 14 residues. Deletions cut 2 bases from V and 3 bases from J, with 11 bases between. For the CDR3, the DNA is TGTGCCAGCAGTTTACAAGGGGGACGCTACGAGCAGTACTTC. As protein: CASSLQGGRYEQYF.

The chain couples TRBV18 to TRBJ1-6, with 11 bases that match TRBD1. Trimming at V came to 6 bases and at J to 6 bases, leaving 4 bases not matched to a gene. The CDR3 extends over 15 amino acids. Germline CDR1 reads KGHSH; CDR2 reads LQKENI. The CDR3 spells CASSPGTGGNSPLHF. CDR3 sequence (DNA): TGTGCCAGCTCGCCCGGGACAGGGGGTAATTCACCCCTCCACTTT.

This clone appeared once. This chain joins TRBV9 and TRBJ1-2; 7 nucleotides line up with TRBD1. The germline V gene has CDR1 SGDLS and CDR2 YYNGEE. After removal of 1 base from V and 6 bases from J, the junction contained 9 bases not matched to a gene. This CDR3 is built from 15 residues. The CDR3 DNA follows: TGTGCCAGCAGCGTAAGGCAGGGGGACTTAAATGGCTACACCTTC. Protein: CASSVRQGDLNGYTF. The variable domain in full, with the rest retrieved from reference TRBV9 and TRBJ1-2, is DSGVTQTPKHLITATGQRVTLRCSPRSGDLSVYWYQQSLDQGLQFLIQYYNGEERAKGNILERFSAQQFPDLHSELNLSSLELGDSALYFCASSVRQGDLNGYTFGSGTRLTVV.

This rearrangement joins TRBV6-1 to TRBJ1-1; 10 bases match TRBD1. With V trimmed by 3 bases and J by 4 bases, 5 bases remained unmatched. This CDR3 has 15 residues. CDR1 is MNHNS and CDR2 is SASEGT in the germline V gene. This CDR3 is CASSDRTGGGTEAFF. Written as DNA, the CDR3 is TGTGCCAGCAGTGACCGGACAGGGGGAGGCACTGAAGCTTTCTTT.

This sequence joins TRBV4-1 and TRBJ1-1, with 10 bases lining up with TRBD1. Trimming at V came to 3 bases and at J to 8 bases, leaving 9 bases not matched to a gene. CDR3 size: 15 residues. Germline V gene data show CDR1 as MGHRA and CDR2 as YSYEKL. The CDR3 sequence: CASSQDRDRGFEAFF. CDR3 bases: TGCGCCAGCAGCCAGGACCGGGACAGGGGATTCGAAGCTTTCTTT.

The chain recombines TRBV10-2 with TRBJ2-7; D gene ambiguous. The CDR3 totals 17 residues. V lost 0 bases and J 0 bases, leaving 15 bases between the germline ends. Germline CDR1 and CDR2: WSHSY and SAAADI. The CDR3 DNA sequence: TGCGCCAGCAGTGAGTCCAGATACTACCCAAGCTCCTACGAGCAGTACTTC. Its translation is CASSESRYYPSSYEQYF.

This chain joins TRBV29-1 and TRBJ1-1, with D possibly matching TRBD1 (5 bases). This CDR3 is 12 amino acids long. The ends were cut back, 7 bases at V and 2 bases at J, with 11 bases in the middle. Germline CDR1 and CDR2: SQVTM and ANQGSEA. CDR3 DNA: TGCAGCGGGAAAAGGGGAAACACTGAAGCTTTCTTT. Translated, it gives CSGKRGNTEAFF.

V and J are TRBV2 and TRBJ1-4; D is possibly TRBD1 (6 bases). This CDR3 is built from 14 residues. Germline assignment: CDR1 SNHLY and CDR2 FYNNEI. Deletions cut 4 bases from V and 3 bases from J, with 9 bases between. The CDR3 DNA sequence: TGTGCCAGCAGTGGTACAGGGTCTAATGAAAAACTGTTTTTT. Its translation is CASSGTGSNEKLFF. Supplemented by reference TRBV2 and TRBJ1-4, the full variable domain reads EPEVTQTPSHQVTQMGQEVILRCVPISNHLYFYWYRQILGQKVEFLVSFYNNEISEKSEIFDDQFSVERPDGSNFTLKIRSTKLEDSAMYFCASSGTGSNEKLFFGSGTQLSVL.

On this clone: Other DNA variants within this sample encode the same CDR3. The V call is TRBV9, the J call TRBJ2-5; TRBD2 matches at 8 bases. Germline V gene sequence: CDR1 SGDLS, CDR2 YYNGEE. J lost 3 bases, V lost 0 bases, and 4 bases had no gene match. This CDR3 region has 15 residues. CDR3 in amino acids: CASSVDTSGEETQYF. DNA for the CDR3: TGTGCCAGCAGCGTAGATACTAGCGGAGAAGAGACCCAGTACTTC.

The CDR3 region has the DNA TGCGCCAGCAGCTTGTGGGACGGAGGGTCCTACGAGCAGTACTTC. Translating gives CASSLWDGGSYEQYF. The V gene is TRBV5-1, the J gene TRBJ2-7, with D perhaps matching TRBD2 (6 bases). The CDR3 loop spans 15 amino acids. V dropped 1 base and J dropped 1 base, with 12 bases sitting between them. Germline assignment: CDR1 SGHRS and CDR2 YFSETQ. Supplemented by reference TRBV5-1 and TRBJ2-7, the full variable domain reads KAGVTQTPRYLIKTRGQQVTLSCSPISGHRSVSWYQQTPGQGLQFLFEYFSETQRNKGNFPGRFSGRQFSNSRSEMNVSTLELGDSALYLCASSLWDGGSYEQYFGPGTRLTVT.

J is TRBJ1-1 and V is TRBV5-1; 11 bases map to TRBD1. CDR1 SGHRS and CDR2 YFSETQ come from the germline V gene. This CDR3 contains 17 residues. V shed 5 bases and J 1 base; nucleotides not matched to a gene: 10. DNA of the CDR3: TGCGCCAGCAGAACCCGTACCGGGACAGGGGGGAACACTGAAGCTTTCTTT. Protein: CASRTRTGTGGNTEAFF.

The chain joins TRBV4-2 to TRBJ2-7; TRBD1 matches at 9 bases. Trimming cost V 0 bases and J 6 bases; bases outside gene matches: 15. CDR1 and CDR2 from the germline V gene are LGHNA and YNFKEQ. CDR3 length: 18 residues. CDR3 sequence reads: CASSQDRRDRVYHREQYF. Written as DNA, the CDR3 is TGTGCCAGCAGCCAAGATAGGCGGGACAGGGTCTATCATCGCGAGCAGTACTTC.

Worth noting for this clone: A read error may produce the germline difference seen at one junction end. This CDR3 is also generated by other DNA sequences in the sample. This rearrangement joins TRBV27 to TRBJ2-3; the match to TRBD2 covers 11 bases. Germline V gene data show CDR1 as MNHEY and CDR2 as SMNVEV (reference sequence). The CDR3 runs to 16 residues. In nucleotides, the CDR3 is TGTGCCAGCAGTTTAAGACTAGCGGGAAGCACAGATACGCAATATTTT. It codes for CASSLRLAGSTDTQYF.

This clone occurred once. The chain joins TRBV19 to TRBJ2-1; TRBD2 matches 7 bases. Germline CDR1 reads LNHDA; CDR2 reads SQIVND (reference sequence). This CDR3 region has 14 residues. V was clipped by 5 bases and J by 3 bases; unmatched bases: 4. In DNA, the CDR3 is TGTGCCAGTAGTGGACTAGAGGACTACAATGAGCAGTTCTTC. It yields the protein CASSGLEDYNEQFF. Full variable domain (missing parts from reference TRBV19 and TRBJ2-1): DGGITQSPKYLFRKEGQNVTLSCEQNLNHDAMYWYRQDPGQGLRLIYYSQIVNDFQKGDIAEGYSVSREKKESFPLTVTSAQKNPTAFYLCASSGLEDYNEQFFGPGTRLTVL.